These 18 T cell receptor beta chains came from one sample sequenced in a study of cytomegalovirus exposure and HLA in healthy donors. PCR involved 60 Vbeta and 13 Jbeta primers. Using immunoSEQ multiplex PCR, the repertoire was profiled, and TCRdb retains in-frame clones only, with some absent. Here the sample table reports around 33,000 clones. Sequencing input: PBMCs. These receptors were obtained from a man aged 35-49 years in good health and CMV-seronegative.

CDR3 in DNA: TGTGCCAGCAGTAGGCCTGGGCGGGGCGGATACGAGCAGTACTTC. It translates to CASSRPGRGGYEQYF. This rearrangement joins TRBV28 to TRBJ2-7; D may be TRBD2 (6 bases). The CDR3 runs to 15 residues. Germline V gives CDR1 MDHEN, CDR2 SYDVKM. V dropped 5 bases and J dropped 4 bases, with 18 bases sitting between them.

The chain recombines TRBV30 with TRBJ2-2; 7 bases align to TRBD2. Germline CDR1 reads GTSNPN; CDR2 reads SVGIG (reference sequence). Germline trimming cut 2 bases from V and 1 base from J; bases unmatched to any gene: 1. This CDR3 has 14 residues. The CDR3 region has the DNA TGTGCCTGGAGTAGGGAGGGGAACACCGGGGAGCTGTTTTTT. It translates to CAWSREGNTGELFF.

The chain couples TRBV30 to TRBJ1-3, with TRBD1 as a possible D gene (5 bases). There are 14 residues in the CDR3. Germline-derived CDR1 and CDR2 are GTSNPN and SVGIG (reference sequence). With 2 bases removed from V and 0 bases from J, the gap between germline ends came to 8 bases. The CDR3 sequence: CAWSQGYSGNTIYF. CDR3 DNA sequence: TGTGCCTGGAGTCAGGGCTACTCTGGAAACACCATATATTTT. The variable domain in full, with the rest retrieved from reference TRBV30 and TRBJ1-3, is SQTIHQWPATLVQPVGSPLSLECTVEGTSNPNLYWYRQAAGRGLQLLFYSVGIGQISSEVPQNLSASRPQDRQFILSSKKLLLSDSGFYLCAWSQGYSGNTIYFGEGSWLTVV.

This sequence joins TRBV5-1 and TRBJ2-7; D possibly corresponds to TRBD1 (6 bases). The germline V and J ends were trimmed by 4 bases and 2 bases, with 19 bases remaining between them. Germline V gives CDR1 SGHRS, CDR2 YFSETQ. The CDR3 covers 16 residues. CDR3 region: CASSPTVSGHAYEQYF. The CDR3, as DNA: TGCGCCAGCAGCCCAACGGTGTCGGGACACGCCTACGAGCAGTACTTC.

The chain couples TRBV15 to TRBJ2-1; the match to TRBD2 covers 9 bases. V shed 1 base and J 7 bases; nucleotides not matched to a gene: 14. Germline loops: CDR1 LNHNV, CDR2 YYDKDF (reference sequence). CDR3 length: 18 amino acids. CDR3 nucleotide sequence: TGTGCCACCAGCAGAGCCCTACTGGCGGGAGGGCCGGGGAATGAGCAGTTCTTC. Amino acids: CATSRALLAGGPGNEQFF.

This sequence joins TRBV5-5 and TRBJ1-5; TRBD1 agrees at 7 bases. This CDR3 spans 15 amino acids. Trimming removed 4 bases from V and 1 base from J; junction bases left unmatched: 5. Germline V gene lookup returns CDR1 SGHKS and CDR2 YYEKEE (reference sequence). The CDR3 DNA follows: TGTGCCAGCAGCGACAGGGCCCACAGCAATCAGCCCCAGCATTTT. Translating it yields CASSDRAHSNQPQHF.

This chain joins TRBV27 and TRBJ2-7, with TRBD1 matching 7 bases. Germline CDR1 is MNHEY and CDR2 is SMNVEV (reference sequence). Trimming at V came to 5 bases and at J to 3 bases, leaving 10 bases not matched to a gene. The CDR3 has 15 amino acids. The CDR3 coding sequence is TGTGCCAGCAGTAACGACAGGGACCTTTACTACGAGCAGTACTTC. Translated: CASSNDRDLYYEQYF.

The V and J genes are TRBV5-1 and TRBJ2-6; maybe TRBD2 (5 bases). In germline, CDR1 is SGHRS, CDR2 YFSETQ. This CDR3 region has 14 residues. Trimming removed 4 bases at V and 4 bases at J, with 9 bases between. CDR3 nucleotides: TGCGCCAGCAGCCCCGGGGTGGGGGCCAACGTCCTGACTTTC. Translated: CASSPGVGANVLTF. The whole variable domain, remainder taken from reference TRBV5-1 and TRBJ2-6, is KAGVTQTPRYLIKTRGQQVTLSCSPISGHRSVSWYQQTPGQGLQFLFEYFSETQRNKGNFPGRFSGRQFSNSRSEMNVSTLELGDSALYLCASSPGVGANVLTFGAGSRLTVL.

This chain uses TRBV11-2 with TRBJ1-1; possible D gene TRBD1, 6 bases. The CDR3 contains 13 residues. Germline V lookup: CDR1 SGHAT, CDR2 FQNNGV. Between the trimmed V and J ends, which lost 3 bases and 5 bases, there was a span of 10 bases. The DNA of the CDR3 is TGTGCCAGCAGCTTCACGACAGGAACTGAAGCTTTCTTT. Encoded protein: CASSFTTGTEAFF.

This chain links TRBV7-3 with TRBJ2-6; D is possibly TRBD2 (5 bases). The CDR3 spans 15 residues. Per germline, CDR1 SGHTA and CDR2 FQGTGA. Trimming cost V 3 bases and J 0 bases, with 6 bases left between them. The CDR3 protein is CASSFGNSGANVLTF. CDR3 DNA sequence: TGTGCCAGCAGCTTCGGGAACTCTGGGGCCAACGTCCTGACTTTC. The variable domain in full, with the rest retrieved from reference TRBV7-3 and TRBJ2-6, is GAGVSQTPSNKVTEKGKYVELRCDPISGHTALYWYRQSLGQGPEFLIYFQGTGAADDSGLPNDRFFAVRPEGSVSTLKIQRTERGDSAVYLCASSFGNSGANVLTFGAGSRLTVL.

A note on this clone: Different DNA sequences within this sample yield the same CDR3. The V call is TRBV29-1, the J call TRBJ1-2, with D tentatively TRBD1 (6 bases). The CDR3 has 12 residues. The germline V gene encodes CDR1 SQVTM and CDR2 ANQGSEA. Trimming took off 4 bases at V and 4 bases at J, with 10 bases between the two ends. The DNA of the CDR3 is TGCAGCGTTGTAACAGGGATCTATGGCTACACCTTC. Translating it yields CSVVTGIYGYTF.

The rearrangement links TRBV6-1 to TRBJ1-4; D not resolved. Germline V gene lookup returns CDR1 MNHNS and CDR2 SASEGT. The CDR3 covers 15 residues. V lost 6 bases, J lost 6 bases, and 17 bases lay in between. CDR3 DNA sequence: TGTGCCAGCAGAGCCCGAGAGGGAGTTGATGAAAAACTGTTTTTT. Its translation is CASRAREGVDEKLFF.

V and J are TRBV7-2 and TRBJ2-2, with D hard to call. Trimming removed 3 bases at V and 1 base at J, with 6 bases between. The CDR3 is made up of 14 amino acids. Germline CDR1 reads SGHTA; CDR2 reads FQGNSA. The DNA of the CDR3 is TGTGCCAGCAGCTTGACATGGAACACCGGGGAGCTGTTTTTT. Its protein is CASSLTWNTGELFF.

The chain carries TRBV11-2 and TRBJ2-3, with D perhaps matching TRBD2 (7 bases). The CDR3 has 15 residues. The V and J ends lost 2 bases and 2 bases respectively, with 11 bases between them. Germline CDR1 SGHAT, CDR2 FQNNGV. This chain's CDR3 is CASSLWGGATDTQYF. CDR3 in DNA: TGTGCCAGCAGCTTATGGGGGGGGGCCACAGATACGCAGTATTTT.

The chain couples TRBV5-1 to TRBJ1-2; unclear D gene. CDR1 and CDR2 from the germline V gene are SGHRS and YFSETQ. The CDR3 spans 16 residues. Trimming stripped 1 base from V and 8 bases from J, with 21 bases between. The CDR3 is CASSLLVAKEGTGYTF. In DNA form, the CDR3 reads TGCGCCAGCAGCTTGCTGGTGGCGAAAGAGGGTACGGGCTACACCTTC.

The rearrangement links TRBV2 to TRBJ2-1, with 14 bases aligning to TRBD2. The junction had 8 bases not matched to a gene; V was cut back by 7 bases and J by 9 bases. The CDR3 is made up of 15 amino acids. CDR1 and CDR2 (germline): SNHLY, FYNNEI. CDR3: CASKGLAGVHGEQFF. The DNA for the CDR3 is TGTGCCAGCAAGGGACTAGCGGGAGTTCATGGTGAGCAGTTCTTC.

The V call is TRBV29-1, the J call TRBJ1-1, with D possibly matching TRBD1 (5 bases). This CDR3 comprises 14 residues. V lost 3 bases, J lost 4 bases, and 15 bases lay in between. Germline-derived CDR1 and CDR2 are SQVTM and ANQGSEA. CDR3 sequence (DNA): TGCAGCGTTGAGAGGGAGGGGCTCAGCACTGAAGCTTTCTTT. Translating it yields CSVEREGLSTEAFF. The full variable domain, its missing parts supplied by reference TRBV29-1 and TRBJ1-1, is SAVISQKPSRDICQRGTSLTIQCQVDSQVTMMFWYRQQPGQSLTLIATANQGSEATYESGFVIDKFPISRPNLTFSTLTVSNMSPEDSSIYLCSVEREGLSTEAFFGQGTRLTVV.

This sequence joins TRBV4-3 and TRBJ2-3, with TRBD2 identical over 12 bases. This CDR3 has 20 amino acids. Germline V lookup: CDR1 LGHNA, CDR2 YSLEER. Germline trimming cut 2 bases from V and 0 bases from J; bases unmatched to any gene: 12. In DNA, the CDR3 is TGCGCCAGCAGCCAAACAACCGGGACTAGCGGGCGTTCCAGCACAGATACGCAGTATTTT. Translation: CASSQTTGTSGRSSTDTQYF.